This TCR beta chain was identified in a study of cytomegalovirus exposure and HLA in healthy donors. Study-level background: Unique TCR beta sequences numbering about 100 million came from 150 million to 200 million T cells in an earlier analysis.

Amplification used 60 Vbeta primers and 13 Jbeta primers. Only in-frame clones appear in the TCRdb table, and some are missing; sequencing was by immunoSEQ multiplex PCR. The profile covers more than 95,000 clones, with around 72% appearing a single time and about 2.2% taken by the ten largest. Concerning this clone: Its antigen is not identified.

The V gene end was trimmed by 7 bases and the J gene end by 3 bases; junction bases not matched to a gene: 13. The CDR3 totals 16 residues. Germline assignment: CDR1 MDHEN and CDR2 SYDVKM. Broader study findings: Fewer N-insertions than the approximately 610-donor mean were reportedly shown by an Asian-associated ancestry cluster in a later analysis. In a later analysis, CMV-associated beta chains were mostly HLA-associated, it appeared. TCR beta chain V- and J-gene trimming was linked, in a later analysis, to a missense variant in DCLRE1C.

V gene TRBV28 combines with J gene TRBJ2-7; 9 positions agree with TRBD1. The sample consisted of PBMCs. The receptor was isolated from a man younger than 45 in good health and CMV-seronegative. The CDR3 loop reads CASMNIVGQGFYEQYF. CDR3 coding DNA: TGTGCCAGCATGAATATCGTGGGACAGGGCTTCTACGAGCAGTACTTC.